Listed below are T cell receptor beta chains from one sample, sequenced in a study of cytotoxic CD8 clonotypes in ibrutinib-treated CLL. Only in-frame clones appear in the TCRdb table, and some are missing; sequencing was by immunoSEQ multiplex PCR. The profile covers 250,000 to 350,000 clones, with approximately 76% appearing a single time and 5.6% taken by the ten largest. The material sequenced was PBMCs, taken at disease progression, from a patient treated with ibrutinib. These receptor sequences come from a human donor with chronic lymphocytic leukemia. CDR3s include the opening cysteine and the closing phenylalanine or tryptophan. The order of the fields is J gene, V gene, D gene, clone size, CDR3 DNA, CDR3 protein. D genes are given only for firm matches. The size of a clone is reported for some rows only, either as once, few or many, or as a class for expanded clones.

J gene: TRBJ1-2; V gene: TRBV10-3; D gene: .; clone size: .; CDR3 DNA: TGTGCCATCACCCGCGGGGCTAACTATGGCTACACCTTC; CDR3 protein: CAITRGANYGYTF
J gene: TRBJ2-6; V gene: TRBV6-4; D gene: TRBD1; clone size: once; CDR3 DNA: TGTGCCAGCATCCCGGGACAGGGGGCGCCCGGGGCCAACGTCCTGACTTTC; CDR3 protein: CASIPGQGAPGANVLTF
J gene: TRBJ2-7; V gene: TRBV7-8; D gene: .; clone size: .; CDR3 DNA: TGTGCCAGCAGCACCGGACTCCTAACCTACGAGCAGTACTTC; CDR3 protein: CASSTGLLTYEQYF
J gene: TRBJ1-5; V gene: TRBV30; D gene: TRBD1; clone size: .; CDR3 DNA: TGTGCCTGGAGTCCCTCGGGACAGGATAGCAATCAGCCCCAGCATTTT; CDR3 protein: CAWSPSGQDSNQPQHF
J gene: TRBJ2-1; V gene: TRBV5-1; D gene: TRBD1; clone size: .; CDR3 DNA: TGCGCCAGCAGCCTGCTGACAGGGACGGGCAATGAGCAGTTCTTC; CDR3 protein: CASSLLTGTGNEQFF
J gene: TRBJ2-5; V gene: TRBV12-5; D gene: TRBD1; clone size: .; CDR3 DNA: TGTGCTATTCGACAGGGGGAGACCCAGTACTTC; CDR3 protein: CAIRQGETQYF
J gene: TRBJ1-2; V gene: TRBV28; D gene: .; clone size: .; CDR3 DNA: TGTGCCAGCAGTTTAAGTGGGAGTTTTCGGGAAGCTAACTATGGCTACACCTTC; CDR3 protein: CASSLSGSFREANYGYTF
J gene: TRBJ1-1; V gene: TRBV29-1; D gene: .; clone size: .; CDR3 DNA: TGCAGCGTTGGCTGGGGATTCACTGAAGCTTTCTTT; CDR3 protein: CSVGWGFTEAFF
J gene: TRBJ2-1; V gene: TRBV27; D gene: TRBD1; clone size: once; CDR3 DNA: TGTGCCAGCAGGAGTTGGGACAGCGCATACAATGAGCAGTTCTTC; CDR3 protein: CASRSWDSAYNEQFF
J gene: TRBJ2-3; V gene: TRBV19; D gene: TRBD1; clone size: .; CDR3 DNA: TGTGCCAGTAGTAGACAGGGGTCGAGAGATACGCAGTATTTT; CDR3 protein: CASSRQGSRDTQYF
J gene: TRBJ2-5; V gene: TRBV29-1; D gene: TRBD2; clone size: many; CDR3 DNA: TGCAGCGTGGGGACTAGCGGGGGGCCCGGGGAGACCCAGTACTTC; CDR3 protein: CSVGTSGGPGETQYF
J gene: TRBJ2-2; V gene: TRBV6-5; D gene: .; clone size: few; CDR3 DNA: TGTGCCAGCAGTTCAGGGACTGGCGGGGAGCTGTTTTTT; CDR3 protein: CASSSGTGGELFF
J gene: TRBJ1-5; V gene: TRBV6-1; D gene: TRBD1; clone size: .; CDR3 DNA: TGTGCCAGCAGTGGAGGGACAGGGGGCGGACAGCCCCAGCATTTT; CDR3 protein: CASSGGTGGGQPQHF
J gene: TRBJ1-2; V gene: TRBV9; D gene: .; clone size: .; CDR3 DNA: TGTGCCAGCAGCGTAGGTGCAGGCAGTGGCAACTATGGCTACACCTTC; CDR3 protein: CASSVGAGSGNYGYTF
J gene: TRBJ2-7; V gene: TRBV4-3; D gene: .; clone size: .; CDR3 DNA: TGCGCCAGCAGCCAAGTAGGTGGGACCTACGAGCAGTACTTC; CDR3 protein: CASSQVGGTYEQYF
J gene: TRBJ2-3; V gene: TRBV2; D gene: .; clone size: .; CDR3 DNA: TGTGCCAGCAGTAAGGAGGGGCGTGAAACAGATACGCAGTATTTT; CDR3 protein: CASSKEGRETDTQYF
J gene: TRBJ1-1; V gene: TRBV27; D gene: .; clone size: .; CDR3 DNA: TGTGCCAGCAGCTCTATAGGGCGAGCAGTATCTTTCTTT; CDR3 protein: CASSSIGRAVSFF
J gene: TRBJ2-1; V gene: TRBV11-3; D gene: .; clone size: .; CDR3 DNA: TGTGCCAGCAGCTTAGCAGGCGGACGAGAGCAGTTCTTC; CDR3 protein: CASSLAGGREQFF
J gene: TRBJ2-1; V gene: TRBV9; D gene: TRBD2; clone size: .; CDR3 DNA: TGTGCCAGCAGCGTATCTCCAACTAGCGGGGAAAACAATGAGCAGTTCTTC; CDR3 protein: CASSVSPTSGENNEQFF
J gene: TRBJ2-1; V gene: TRBV14; D gene: TRBD2; clone size: .; CDR3 DNA: TGTGCCAGCAGCCAAGATCCATCTAGCGGGGGGCGACAACAGTTCTTC; CDR3 protein: CASSQDPSSGGRQQFF
J gene: TRBJ2-3; V gene: TRBV28; D gene: .; clone size: .; CDR3 DNA: TGTGCCAGCAGGCCACCGGGGCCCGAAAGGCAGTATTTT; CDR3 protein: CASRPPGPERQYF
J gene: TRBJ2-1; V gene: TRBV27; D gene: TRBD2; clone size: .; CDR3 DNA: TGTGCCAGCAGCTCTCTGACTAGCGGGAATTACAATGAGCAGTTCTTC; CDR3 protein: CASSSLTSGNYNEQFF
J gene: TRBJ2-2; V gene: TRBV4-1; D gene: TRBD2; clone size: few; CDR3 DNA: TGCGCCAGCAGCCAAGGAGCGGGGGCGAGCACCGGGGAGCTGTTTTTT; CDR3 protein: CASSQGAGASTGELFF
J gene: TRBJ2-7; V gene: TRBV5-4; D gene: TRBD2; clone size: .; CDR3 DNA: TGTGCCAGCAGCCACTCACCTAGCGGGGGGGCCTCCTACGAGCAGTACTTC; CDR3 protein: CASSHSPSGGASYEQYF